The entry below describes one T cell receptor (beta chain). The clone's antigen remains unknown. No base quality values were provided; no much bigger clone lies one nucleotide off. The CDR1 and CDR2 encoded by the germline V gene are LGHNA and YSLEER. The germline ends are 15 bases apart after V is trimmed by 0 bases and J by 4 bases. The CDR3 runs 17 amino acids, cysteine and phenylalanine included. The CDR3 DNA has 51 bases and is translated from base 1. The data are from a study of long-term antiretroviral therapy in people with HIV (dated 2022 in TCRdb). About the full investigation: The earliest samples were collected roughly a decade before the 2015 WHO recommendation for immediate ART, at a time when ART was usually postponed until CD4 counts fell. Among the 30 to 35 participants with HIV, fewer than twelve were female. No cross-contamination during QIAcube processing turned up in test extractions that ran a monoclonal T-cell line alongside 30 to 40 polyclonal samples. A retrospective serial study tested whether ART initiation and durable HIV suppression were associated with changes in peripheral blood TRB repertoire composition and diversity. A total of approximately 200 cryopreserved PBMC samples came from 25 to 35 adults with confirmed HIV infection and were collected serially over a mean of roughly six years (range 1-12).

Inclusion was restricted to participants for whom at least one PBMC sample before ART initiation and at least two post-ART samples were available. Treatment was received in the United States of America by all participants with HIV. Before DNA extraction, cryopreserved samples containing about 0.9-10 million PBMC were thawed and washed. At the time of the earliest PBMC sample, participants with HIV were aged between roughly 20 and 55 years. Each participant contributed PBMC samples from 1-4 timepoints before ART initiation and 2-8 timepoints after ART initiation, with a median of 7 samples. Serial HIV viral load, CD4+ T-cell count, ART history and demographic data were obtained for every participant. Using a Qiagen kit on a QIAcube, genomic DNA was extracted from unsorted PBMC, with samples processed in batches of 12. The paper as a whole reports these results and caveats: Starting ART was linked to a significant rise in TRB diversity, yet even with long-term ART the diversity remained significantly lower than in transplant donor controls. Because pre-ART samples had limited cell numbers, unsorted PBMC were profiled rather than sorted CD4+ and CD8+ T cells. At every time point, the repertoire was dominated by expanded TRB clones first identified before ART initiation, although this dominance fluctuated and, in many PLHIV, declined after ART. Inferences about post-ART repertoire changes are limited because no data were available on ART adherence, viral resistance or therapy changes. CDR3 length ranges in HIV repertoires were narrower than in controls, and network structure suggested an antigen-experienced repertoire with only a slight naive shift after ART. Since PBMC availability was limited, sequencing covered only the TCR beta chain, with no alpha chain pairing. The samples were dated from about 2004 to 2018, and the ART regimens that were used may be less effective than current ART regimens.

The immunoSEQ hsTCRB v3.0 assay was used at survey level resolution to sequence the TRB variable region. The target sequencing depth for TRB was about 40,000-50,000 T-cell genomes per sample. Pooled TRB libraries were sequenced on an Illumina MiSeq with a v3 150-cycle kit. On the study's bioinformatics: Repertoire analysis was run in R within a reproducible Nextflow workflow that covered QC, data transformation and analysis. Custom analyses were implemented in LymphoSeq2, an R package for AIRR-Seq data exploration. A few samples that produced fewer than 5000 total TRB sequences were removed, so approximately 190 HIV repertoires were analyzed. Among the roughly 190 retained HIV repertoires, 55 to 65 were collected before ART initiation and more than 120 after ART initiation. Repertoires were downsampled to 5000 TRB nucleotide sequences, with summary statistics averaged over 100 downsampling iterations. Only TRB sequences with CDR3 regions of at least seven amino acids were retained for analysis. Diversity was measured with a Shannon entropy-derived clonality score and the Gini coefficient. Repertoire networks linked the top 5000 CDR3 amino acid sequences whenever two sequences differed by an edit distance of one. GLIPH2 predicted antigen specificity groups and MHC restriction for TRB CDR3 amino acid sequences. Known CMV, EBV, HIV or tissue antigen associations were flagged by matching CDR3 amino acid sequences against VDJdb and McPAS-TCR. Pre-ART, post-ART and control groups were compared with Wilcoxon signed-rank tests and Holm-Bonferroni correction. TCRdb took this table from immuneACCESS and kept in-frame rearrangements with V and J called. Such tables lack part of the clones; where checked against another copy, unresolved V genes explain under half of the gap, and the rest is unexplained. V and J calls and clone size are those listed in that table; D and trimming were worked out from the DNA. In all, the sample holds fewer than 20,000 clones, and around nine tenths of those were seen once. The top ten hold roughly 10% of the sample.

The sequencing here drew on unsorted PBMCs, taken 0.5 years after starting antiretroviral therapy. The receptor chain draws on TRBV4-3 and TRBJ1-4; a weak D assignment points to TRBD1 (5 bases agree). This TCR came from a man in his forties or fifties with HIV. CDR3 reads: CASSQETGDGINEKLFF. The nucleotide sequence reads TGCGCCAGCAGCCAAGAAACGGGGGACGGAATTAATGAAAAACTGTTTTTT.